The following is a T cell receptor (beta chain) sequence with its context. Only a few counts were recorded for this clonotype. Its antigen remains unidentified. No base quality values were provided; no much bigger clone lies one nucleotide off. This sample stems from a study of blood T cells in healthy people across ages (dated by TCRdb to the mid-2010s). Looking at the study overall: In model experiments, roughly one uniquely barcoded TCR beta cDNA molecule per two T cells was captured by template switching. To track age-related changes in TCR beta repertoire diversity, the study relied on deep sequencing normalized with unique cDNA molecular identifiers. The donors were split into four age groups: young (average 16 years), middle-aged (roughly 40), aged (about 56) and long-lived (approximately 80). Donors of different ages were randomly distributed across sequencing lanes to avoid experimental bias. Two additional independent replicas of 1 million unique cDNA reads from the same blood draw were analyzed for two donors (one aged 18 to 30 and one aged 80 or older). What the study reported, not specific to this receptor: Since profiling was done on bulk unsorted PBMCs, naive and antigen-experienced compartments could not be conclusively compared. A strong correlation was found between observed TCR beta diversity and the percentage of naive T cells measured by flow cytometry. Total diversity estimates from one million sequenced T cells were considered lower bounds and underestimates. Donor CMV infection status was unknown, potentially confounding age-related changes in expanded clonotypes. Observed TCR beta diversity per million T cells fell roughly linearly with age, and a significant reduction was already apparent by age roughly 40. Compared with the aged group, the long-lived group had more naive CD4+ T cells, fewer expanded clones and increased TCR diversity, suggesting age selection.

Based on the germline V gene, the CDR1 and CDR2 sequences are SGHRS and YFSETQ. V is clipped by 6 bases and J by 2 bases, and the sequence between their germline boundaries is 14 bases long. Counted from cysteine to phenylalanine, this CDR3 has 14 amino acids. The only DNA kept is the CDR3, 42 bases in frame from the first base. The library was built by means of 5' RACE. The listed sequencing device is Illumina HiSeq 2500. A second PCR of 7 to 11 cycles was performed with a sample-barcoded 5' primer and a J-beta primer mix. A unique molecular identifier was introduced onto each TCR beta cDNA molecule by a template-switch 5' adaptor carrying 12 random nucleotides. Each sample yielded at least 2.5 million CDR3-containing paired-end reads. All of the RNA was converted into first-strand cDNA using the Mint cDNA synthesis kit, with a TRBC-specific oligonucleotide serving as the primer. All cDNA was treated with uracil-DNA glycosylase and then went through a first 18-cycle PCR with the universal primers M1SS and BC2_uni_R. The study's own analysis went as follows. Each sample was normalized by randomly selecting 1 million high-quality reads, each carrying a distinct molecular identifier. Instead of being binned into consensus sequences, reads that shared molecular identifiers were thrown out. MiTCR, with a Q25 quality threshold and the strictest error-elimination algorithm, was used for CDR3 identification, clonotype clustering and error correction. Lower-bound total TCR beta diversity was estimated with a nonparametric unseen species model using Euler transformation. TCRdb reran the public reads through fastp at Q25 and MiXCR, keeping productive beta chains. Records with the same CDR3 protein are collapsed into one entry carrying the most frequent genes and DNA. TCRdb's processing, not the authors' own work, is the source of the V and J calls. In this sample the table shows hundreds of thousands of distinct CDR3 sequences, roughly 64% of which occur a single time. Approximately 20% of the sample belongs to the ten largest clones.

Donors were approximately 42 systemically healthy Caucasian individuals from Russia aged roughly 6 to 95 years. Around 10 milliliters of peripheral blood were collected from each donor into EDTA-treated Vacutainer tubes. PBMCs were isolated by Ficoll-Paque density-gradient centrifugation, with at least 7 million obtained per sample. Trizol reagent was used to extract total RNA from PBMCs, with at least 6 micrograms per sample. The percentages of naive CD45RAhigh/CD27high T cells were determined by flow cytometry on a PBMC aliquot from every donor. Specimen: blood. Recombination connected TRBV5-1 to TRBJ2-5, and the D gene may be TRBD2, 6 bases matching. This receptor was taken from a man younger than 45 in good health. The DNA reads TGCGCCAGCACAAACGGGAGAGGGCAAGAGACCCAGTACTTC. This sequence encodes CASTNGRGQETQYF.